This paragraph reports one TCR beta chain. No antigen is known for it. There are no base qualities to consult, and no much larger clone falls within one base. These data come from a study of response to subunit inactivated influenza vaccine (dated by TCRdb to 2017 to 2018). For the wider study: Deep quantitative T cell receptor repertoire profiling was used in the study to track responses to a trivalent subunit inactivated influenza vaccine.

Libraries were made using RT-PCR. The listed sequencing device is Illumina HiSeq 2500. TCRdb passed the public sequencing reads through fastp at Q25 and MiXCR, retaining productive beta sequences. CDR3 protein duplicates are merged, each entry listing the most common genes and DNA. A total of about 800,000 distinct CDR3 sequences appear in this sample, around 20% of them only once. The top ten clonotypes cover roughly a tenth of the sample. Overall study outcomes, separate from this receptor: The authors proposed that each seasonal influenza vaccination may bring in only a limited number of new T cells.

Here V drops 3 bases and J drops 7 bases, and the junction holds 1 base not matched to any gene. CDR1 and CDR2 are read off the germline V gene (reference sequence) as DFQATT and SNEGSKA. Its CDR3 holds 13 amino acids, cysteine through phenylalanine. Left in the record is the CDR3 DNA by itself, 39 bases read in frame from the first base. The receptor was derived from a man aged 50 to 59 who received an inactivated influenza vaccine. Donor details come from another sample of the same person, matched by shared clones. Sequencing was performed on PBMCs from blood, taken 5 days after vaccination. The chain links TRBV20-1 with TRBJ2-1; 12 middle bases align to TRBD2. The CDR3 reads CSARTSGSNEQFF. The base sequence is TGCAGTGCTAGGACTAGCGGGAGTAATGAGCAGTTCTTC.